Below, 26 T cell receptor beta chains from the same sample are listed, as sequenced in a study of shared clonotypes between healthy human individuals. Here immunoSEQ multiplex PCR was the method, and the copy in TCRdb shows in-frame clones only, minus some. Of over a million clones listed, roughly 96% were seen once; the top ten hold over 1%. Sequencing was carried out using naive CD4+ T cells sorted from blood. The subset here: CD45RA+ positively selected. These TCRs come from a young man in good health.

CDR3 residues: CSVAAPANEKLFF. In DNA, the CDR3 is TGCAGCGTTGCGGCCCCTGCGAATGAAAAACTGTTTTTT. The rearrangement uses TRBV29-1 and TRBJ1-4; D gene uncertain. This CDR3 comprises 13 residues. The V gene lost 4 bases and the J gene lost 5 bases, with 11 bases spanning the gap. In germline, CDR1 is SQVTM, CDR2 ANQGSEA.

This clone was seen just once. V is TRBV15 and J is TRBJ1-1; D is unclear. Germline CDR1 is LNHNV and CDR2 is YYDKDF (reference sequence). The ends were cut back, 1 base at V and 5 bases at J, with 8 bases in the middle. The CDR3 consists of 13 residues. CDR3 in DNA: TGTGCCACCAGCAGAGTCGTCGGTACTGAAGCTTTCTTT. Translated: CATSRVVGTEAFF.

V and J are TRBV10-3 and TRBJ2-1; 12 bases map to TRBD2. Germline CDR1 is ENHRY and CDR2 is SYGVKD. This CDR3 is 13 amino acids long. The ends lost 4 bases at V and 12 bases at J; junction bases unmatched: 4. For the CDR3, the DNA is TGTGCCATCAGTGTGACTAGCGGGAGTCCGCAGTTCTTC. As protein: CAISVTSGSPQFF.

The gene calls are TRBV5-1 and TRBJ2-5; D is unclear. Germline V CDR1 and CDR2: SGHRS, YFSETQ. CDR3 length: 12 amino acids. Deletions cut 3 bases from V and 5 bases from J, with 8 bases between. The CDR3 DNA reads TGCGCCAGCAGCTCCTTGGGGGAGACCCAGTACTTC. This gives the protein CASSSLGETQYF. The full variable domain, completed using reference TRBV5-1 and TRBJ2-5, is KAGVTQTPRYLIKTRGQQVTLSCSPISGHRSVSWYQQTPGQGLQFLFEYFSETQRNKGNFPGRFSGRQFSNSRSEMNVSTLELGDSALYLCASSSLGETQYFGPGTRLLVL.

The rearrangement uses TRBV28 and TRBJ2-5; D could derive from TRBD1 or TRBD2 (5 bases each). Trimming removed 5 bases at V and 1 base at J, with 14 bases between. Germline CDR1 reads MDHEN; CDR2 reads SYDVKM. The CDR3 consists of 15 residues. The CDR3 DNA sequence: TGTGCCAGCAGTAGGGACCTGGGGCCCCAAGAGACCCAGTACTTC. Amino acids: CASSRDLGPQETQYF.

The chain recombines TRBV2 with TRBJ1-5, with 11 bases lining up with TRBD1. The CDR3 is 15 residues long. Trimming took 5 bases from V and 4 from J; bases not matched to a gene: 4. Germline V gives CDR1 SNHLY, CDR2 FYNNEI. The CDR3, as DNA: TGTGCCAGCAGTACGGGACAGGGGGGAAATCAGCCCCAGCATTTT. Protein product: CASSTGQGGNQPQHF.

This chain connects TRBV5-1 to TRBJ1-4; D remains unclear. The V gene lost 1 base and the J gene lost 2 bases, with 6 bases spanning the gap. CDR3 length: 14 residues. Germline loops: CDR1 SGHRS, CDR2 YFSETQ. In DNA, the CDR3 is TGCGCCAGCAGCTTGTTGGGGACTAATGAAAAACTGTTTTTT. This sequence encodes CASSLLGTNEKLFF.

The genes are TRBV9 and TRBJ2-1, with a weak D call TRBD1 (6 bases). Between the trimmed V and J ends, which lost 3 bases and 1 base, there was a span of 14 bases. The length of the CDR3 is 16 residues. The germline gives CDR1 SGDLS, CDR2 YYNGEE. The CDR3 nucleotides are TGTGCCAGCAGCGCCCGGGACATAGCTTCCTACAATGAGCAGTTCTTC. Amino acid sequence: CASSARDIASYNEQFF.

The gene calls are TRBV5-1 and TRBJ1-2, with 9 bases matching TRBD1. The CDR3 runs 15 residues. The germline V gene encodes CDR1 SGHRS and CDR2 YFSETQ. V lost 6 bases and J lost 8; bases outside the gene matches: 14. CDR3 sequence (DNA): TGCGCCAGCAAAGCCGGGACAGGGCAGGTTGGGGGCTACACCTTC. Protein product: CASKAGTGQVGGYTF. Variable domain in full (rest from reference TRBV5-1 and TRBJ1-2): KAGVTQTPRYLIKTRGQQVTLSCSPISGHRSVSWYQQTPGQGLQFLFEYFSETQRNKGNFPGRFSGRQFSNSRSEMNVSTLELGDSALYLCASKAGTGQVGGYTFGSGTRLTVV.

Regarding this clone: At the DNA level, this CDR3 is encoded by other sequences in the same sample as well. The chain recombines TRBV5-1 with TRBJ2-3; D is unresolved. CDR3 length equals 14 residues. Germline CDR1 SGHRS, CDR2 YFSETQ. The V and J ends lost 0 bases and 1 base respectively, with 6 bases between them. The CDR3 DNA reads as TGCGCCAGCAGCTTGGACCTCGGCACAGATACGCAGTATTTT. It translates to CASSLDLGTDTQYF.

This clone was counted a few times. The CDR3 region is CASRTGDSYEQYF. In DNA form, the CDR3 reads TGTGCCAGCAGAACAGGGGACTCCTACGAGCAGTACTTC. The chain combines TRBV6-1 with TRBJ2-7; 7 bases fit TRBD1. This CDR3 is 13 amino acids long. V lost 6 bases, J lost 0 bases, and 2 bases stayed unmatched. Germline V gene sequence: CDR1 MNHNS, CDR2 SASEGT.

The CDR3 DNA is TGTGCCAGCAGCGCGAGACTAGCGGAGAGGACCTACGAGCAGTACTTC. Protein: CASSARLAERTYEQYF. The chain has TRBV7-8 and TRBJ2-7; the match to TRBD2 covers 9 bases. The V gene's germline CDR1 is SGHVS and CDR2 FQNEAQ. V gave up 5 bases and J gave up 2 bases; unmatched junction bases: 10. CDR3 length: 16 amino acids. Supplemented by reference TRBV7-8 and TRBJ2-7, the full variable domain reads GAGVSQSPRYKVAKRGQDVALRCDPISGHVSLFWYQQALGQGPEFLTYFQNEAQLDKSGLPSDRFFAERPEGSVSTLKIQRTQQEDSAVYLCASSARLAERTYEQYFGPGTRLTVT.

The chain combines TRBV6-6 with TRBJ1-2; 10 nucleotides line up with TRBD1. The ends lost 2 bases at V and 6 bases at J; junction bases unmatched: 6. Germline V lookup: CDR1 MNHNY, CDR2 SVGAGI (reference sequence). The CDR3 is 15 amino acids. Here the CDR3 reads CASSYRDRGLHGYTF. CDR3 DNA: TGTGCCAGCAGTTACCGGGACAGGGGTCTTCATGGCTACACCTTC.

The V call is TRBV6-1, the J call TRBJ2-3, with D possibly matching TRBD1 (6 bases). Germline CDR1 is MNHNS and CDR2 is SASEGT. Trimming stripped 9 bases from V and 4 bases from J, with 17 bases between. CDR3 length: 14 amino acids. The CDR3 sequence is CASTGPFRPDTQYF. In nucleotides, the CDR3 is TGTGCCAGTACAGGGCCTTTTCGGCCAGATACGCAGTATTTT.

The rearrangement links TRBV11-2 to TRBJ1-1; no clear D gene. Trimming left V 4 bases short and J 4 bases short, with 16 bases between. CDR1 and CDR2 (germline): SGHAT, FQNNGV. CDR3 size: 15 residues. CDR3: CASSSSMGIGTEAFF. Here the CDR3 DNA reads TGTGCCAGCAGCTCTTCAATGGGGATAGGCACTGAAGCTTTCTTT.

The rearrangement uses TRBV2 and TRBJ1-2, with a tentative D call TRBD1 (5 bases). CDR3 size: 13 residues. CDR1 is SNHLY and CDR2 is FYNNEI in the germline V gene. V shed 2 bases and J shed 4 bases, with 8 bases lying between them. CDR3 nucleotide sequence: TGTGCCAGCAGTGAACGGGGGAGCTATGGCTACACCTTC. Translated, it gives CASSERGSYGYTF.

The gene calls are TRBV9 and TRBJ2-1; TRBD2 aligns across 7 bases. Unmatched junction bases numbered 5, after V lost 0 bases and J lost 5 bases. Germline V gene data show CDR1 as SGDLS and CDR2 as YYNGEE. This CDR3 region has 15 residues. The chain's CDR3 is CASSVGLARDNEQFF. CDR3 sequence (DNA): TGTGCCAGCAGCGTAGGACTAGCCCGTGACAATGAGCAGTTCTTC.

J is TRBJ1-5 and V is TRBV6-1; D gene uncertain. This CDR3 spans 13 amino acids. The V gene's germline CDR1 is MNHNS and CDR2 SASEGT. The V end was cut by 6 bases, the J end by 6 bases, with 12 bases between. The CDR3 DNA reads as TGTGCCAGCAGGGGAGACGGCAGTCAGCCCCAGCATTTT. Translation gives CASRGDGSQPQHF.

The chain links TRBV7-8 to TRBJ2-1; TRBD2 aligns across 9 bases. Germline-derived CDR1 and CDR2 are SGHVS and FQNEAQ. V dropped 5 bases and J dropped 1; count of bases not matched to a gene: 15. The CDR3 contains 19 residues. The DNA of the CDR3 is TGTGCCAGCAGCCCGCCTCTAGCGGGAATCTTTTCTTCCTACAATGAGCAGTTCTTC. As protein: CASSPPLAGIFSSYNEQFF. Full variable domain (remainder filled in from reference TRBV7-8 and TRBJ2-1): GAGVSQSPRYKVAKRGQDVALRCDPISGHVSLFWYQQALGQGPEFLTYFQNEAQLDKSGLPSDRFFAERPEGSVSTLKIQRTQQEDSAVYLCASSPPLAGIFSSYNEQFFGPGTRLTVL.

For the CDR3, the DNA is TGTGCTAGTGGTCGACTAGACTCCTACAATGAGCAGTTCTTC. Its protein is CASGRLDSYNEQFF. The genes are TRBV12-5 and TRBJ2-1, with D perhaps matching TRBD2 (6 bases). The ends were cut back, 5 bases at V and 0 bases at J, with 8 bases in the middle. Germline CDR1 is LGHNT and CDR2 is FRNRAP. The CDR3 covers 14 residues.

The rearrangement joins TRBV10-2 to TRBJ1-5; no clear D gene. Deletions cut 1 base from V and 5 bases from J, with 12 bases between. CDR1 WSHSY and CDR2 SAAADI come from the germline V gene. The CDR3 sequence is 15 residues long. CDR3 DNA: TGCGCCAGCAGTGAGTTAGGAGGGCTCGATCAGCCCCAGCATTTT. Its protein is CASSELGGLDQPQHF.

In this sample, this clone turned up a few times. The V call is TRBV7-8, the J call TRBJ1-2, with unresolved D. The germline V gene has CDR1 SGHVS and CDR2 FQNEAQ. The V and J ends lost 5 bases and 5 bases respectively, with 15 bases between them. CDR3 length: 14 residues. CDR3 nucleotide sequence: TGTGCCAGCAGCCCTTCCGACACGTTGTATGGCTACACCTTC. It codes for CASSPSDTLYGYTF.

The chain employs TRBV5-6 and TRBJ1-1; D may be TRBD1 (5 bases). Trimming left V 4 bases short and J 5 bases short, with 18 bases between. The CDR3 spans 15 residues. CDR1 and CDR2 (germline): SGHDT, YYEEEE. The CDR3 loop reads CASSALRGDETEAFF. The CDR3 DNA reads TGTGCCAGCAGCGCGCTTCGGGGGGACGAGACTGAAGCTTTCTTT.

The chain carries TRBV28 and TRBJ2-7; D perhaps matches TRBD2 (6 bases). Germline CDR1 reads MDHEN; CDR2 reads SYDVKM. Trimming removed 6 bases from V and 0 bases from J, with 12 bases in between. The CDR3 runs 14 residues. CDR3 sequence reads: CASSGTLPSYEQYF. For the CDR3, the DNA is TGTGCCAGCAGCGGGACTCTCCCCTCCTACGAGCAGTACTTC.

V is TRBV5-3 and J is TRBJ1-5, with D unclear. TRBV5-3 carries the ORF label, with uncertain function. The CDR3 is 16 residues long. V lost 4 bases and J 4 bases, leaving 18 bases between the germline ends. The CDR3 DNA reads TGTGCCAGAAGCCCTGGATTGATCAGAGGAAATCAGCCCCAGCATTTT. Amino acid sequence: CARSPGLIRGNQPQHF.

This chain joins TRBV5-1 and TRBJ2-3; the match to TRBD2 covers 12 bases. The CDR3 consists of 17 residues. V lost 0 bases, J lost 5 bases, and 7 bases stayed unmatched. Germline-derived CDR1 and CDR2 are SGHRS and YFSETQ. This CDR3 reads CASSLGGLAGPGDTQYF. The CDR3 nucleotides are TGCGCCAGCAGCTTGGGAGGACTAGCGGGACCGGGAGATACGCAGTATTTT.